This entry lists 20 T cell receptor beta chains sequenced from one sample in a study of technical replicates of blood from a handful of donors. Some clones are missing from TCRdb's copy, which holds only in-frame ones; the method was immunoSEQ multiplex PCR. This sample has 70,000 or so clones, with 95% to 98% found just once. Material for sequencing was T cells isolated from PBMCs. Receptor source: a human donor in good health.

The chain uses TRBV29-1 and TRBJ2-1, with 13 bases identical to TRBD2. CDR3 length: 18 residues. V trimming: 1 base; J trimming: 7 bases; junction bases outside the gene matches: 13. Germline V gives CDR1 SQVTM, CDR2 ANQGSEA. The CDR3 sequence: CSVEGVLAGGPRRNEQFF. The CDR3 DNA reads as TGCAGCGTTGAAGGGGTACTAGCGGGAGGGCCGCGGCGGAATGAGCAGTTCTTC.

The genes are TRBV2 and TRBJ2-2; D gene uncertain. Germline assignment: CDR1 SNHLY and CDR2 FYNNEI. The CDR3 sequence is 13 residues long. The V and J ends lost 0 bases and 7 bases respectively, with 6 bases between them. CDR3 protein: CASSEAFRGELFF. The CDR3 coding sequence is TGTGCCAGCAGTGAAGCTTTCCGCGGGGAGCTGTTTTTT.

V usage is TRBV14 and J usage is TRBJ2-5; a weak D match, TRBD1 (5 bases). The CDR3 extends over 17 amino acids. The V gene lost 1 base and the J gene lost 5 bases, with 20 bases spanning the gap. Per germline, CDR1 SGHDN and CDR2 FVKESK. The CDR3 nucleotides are TGTGCCAGCAGCCAAGTAAGGGGATTTCTTTCGACGGAGACCCAGTACTTC. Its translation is CASSQVRGFLSTETQYF.

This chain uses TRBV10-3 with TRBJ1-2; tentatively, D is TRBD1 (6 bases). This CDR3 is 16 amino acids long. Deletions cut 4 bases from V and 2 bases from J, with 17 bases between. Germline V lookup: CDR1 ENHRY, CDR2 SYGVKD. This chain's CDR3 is CAISGPPQGRNYGYTF. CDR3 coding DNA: TGTGCCATCAGTGGCCCCCCACAGGGTCGAAACTATGGCTACACCTTC.

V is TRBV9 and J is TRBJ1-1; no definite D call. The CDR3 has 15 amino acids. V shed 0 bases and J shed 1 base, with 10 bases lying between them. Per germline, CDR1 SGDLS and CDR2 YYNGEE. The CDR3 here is CASSVVLEPNTEAFF. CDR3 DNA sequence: TGTGCCAGCAGCGTAGTTTTAGAGCCGAACACTGAAGCTTTCTTT. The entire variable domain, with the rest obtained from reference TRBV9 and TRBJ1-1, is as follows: DSGVTQTPKHLITATGQRVTLRCSPRSGDLSVYWYQQSLDQGLQFLIQYYNGEERAKGNILERFSAQQFPDLHSELNLSSLELGDSALYFCASSVVLEPNTEAFFGQGTRLTVV.

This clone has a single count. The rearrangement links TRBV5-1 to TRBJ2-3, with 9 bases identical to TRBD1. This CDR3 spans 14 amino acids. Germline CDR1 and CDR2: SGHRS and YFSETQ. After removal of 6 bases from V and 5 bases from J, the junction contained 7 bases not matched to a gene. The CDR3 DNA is TGCGCCAGCAAATCGAGGACAGGGGAAGATACGCAGTATTTT. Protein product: CASKSRTGEDTQYF.

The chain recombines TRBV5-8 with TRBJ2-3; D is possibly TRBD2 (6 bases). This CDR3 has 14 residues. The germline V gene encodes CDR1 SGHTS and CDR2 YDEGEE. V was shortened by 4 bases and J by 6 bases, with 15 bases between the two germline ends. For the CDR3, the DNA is TGTGCCAGCAGCCGCGGGACTGCTCTCGATACGCAGTATTTT. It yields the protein CASSRGTALDTQYF.

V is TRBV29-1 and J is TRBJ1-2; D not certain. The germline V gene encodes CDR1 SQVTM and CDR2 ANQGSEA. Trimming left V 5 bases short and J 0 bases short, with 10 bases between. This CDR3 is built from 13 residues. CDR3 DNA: TGCAGCGTTAGCCAAGATACTAACTATGGCTACACCTTC. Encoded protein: CSVSQDTNYGYTF.

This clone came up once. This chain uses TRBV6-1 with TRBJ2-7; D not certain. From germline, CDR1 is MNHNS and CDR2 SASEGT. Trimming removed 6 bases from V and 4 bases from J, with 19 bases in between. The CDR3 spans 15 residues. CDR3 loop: CASSNGQVYGYEQYF. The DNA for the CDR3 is TGTGCCAGCAGCAACGGTCAGGTATACGGTTACGAGCAGTACTTC.

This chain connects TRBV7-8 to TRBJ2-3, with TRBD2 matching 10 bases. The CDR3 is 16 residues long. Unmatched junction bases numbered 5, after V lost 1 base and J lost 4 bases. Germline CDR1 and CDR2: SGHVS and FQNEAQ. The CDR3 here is CASSLVGAGGADTQYF. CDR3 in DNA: TGTGCCAGCAGCTTAGTTGGAGCGGGAGGGGCAGATACGCAGTATTTT. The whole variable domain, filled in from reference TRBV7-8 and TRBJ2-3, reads GAGVSQSPRYKVAKRGQDVALRCDPISGHVSLFWYQQALGQGPEFLTYFQNEAQLDKSGLPSDRFFAERPEGSVSTLKIQRTQQEDSAVYLCASSLVGAGGADTQYFGPGTRLTVL.

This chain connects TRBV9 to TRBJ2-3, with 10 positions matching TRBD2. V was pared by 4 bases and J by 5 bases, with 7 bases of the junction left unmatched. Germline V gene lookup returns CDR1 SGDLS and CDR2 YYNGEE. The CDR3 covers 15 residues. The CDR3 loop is CASSFSGRFGDTQYF. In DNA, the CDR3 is TGTGCCAGCAGCTTTAGCGGGAGGTTTGGAGATACGCAGTATTTT.

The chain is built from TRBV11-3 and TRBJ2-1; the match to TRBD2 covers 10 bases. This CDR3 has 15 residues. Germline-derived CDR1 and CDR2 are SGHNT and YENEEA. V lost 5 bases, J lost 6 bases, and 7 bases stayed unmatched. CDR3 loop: CASSPTSGYFNEQFF. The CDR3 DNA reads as TGTGCCAGCAGCCCGACTAGCGGGTACTTCAATGAGCAGTTCTTC.

CDR3 loop: CASSYYTGELFF. CDR3 in DNA: TGCGCCAGCAGCTATTACACCGGGGAGCTGTTTTTT. V usage is TRBV4-3 and J usage is TRBJ2-2; D call uncertain. Trimming stripped 5 bases from V and 3 bases from J, with 4 bases between. The CDR3 length is 12 residues. Per the germline V gene, CDR1 is LGHNA and CDR2 is YSLEER.

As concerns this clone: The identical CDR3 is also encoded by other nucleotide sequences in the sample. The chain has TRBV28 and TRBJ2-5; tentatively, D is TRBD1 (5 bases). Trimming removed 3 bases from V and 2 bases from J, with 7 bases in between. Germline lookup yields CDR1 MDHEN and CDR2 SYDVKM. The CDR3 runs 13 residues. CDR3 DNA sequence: TGTGCCAGCAGTTTGGGGCAGCAAGAGACCCAGTACTTC. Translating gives CASSLGQQETQYF.

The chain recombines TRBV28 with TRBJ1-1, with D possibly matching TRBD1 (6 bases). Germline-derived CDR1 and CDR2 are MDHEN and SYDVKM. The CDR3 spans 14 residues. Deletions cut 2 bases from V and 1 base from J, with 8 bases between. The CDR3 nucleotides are TGTGCCAGCAGTTTAACAGGGAGGAACACTGAAGCTTTCTTT. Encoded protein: CASSLTGRNTEAFF.

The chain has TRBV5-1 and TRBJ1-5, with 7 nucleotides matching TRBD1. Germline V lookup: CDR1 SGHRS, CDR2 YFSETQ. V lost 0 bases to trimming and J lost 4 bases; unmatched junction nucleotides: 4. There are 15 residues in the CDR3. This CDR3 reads CASSLGGQSNQPQHF. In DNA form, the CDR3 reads TGCGCCAGCAGCTTGGGGGGACAGTCTAATCAGCCCCAGCATTTT.

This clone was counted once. CDR3 region: CASSFRGSSYNEQFF. The CDR3 DNA is TGTGCCAGCAGCTTCCGGGGGAGCTCCTACAATGAGCAGTTCTTC. This rearrangement joins TRBV7-9 to TRBJ2-1, with a tentative D call TRBD2 (6 bases). The germline V gene encodes CDR1 SEHNR and CDR2 FQNEAQ (reference sequence). With 3 bases removed from V and 0 bases from J, the gap between germline ends came to 9 bases. This CDR3 spans 15 amino acids.

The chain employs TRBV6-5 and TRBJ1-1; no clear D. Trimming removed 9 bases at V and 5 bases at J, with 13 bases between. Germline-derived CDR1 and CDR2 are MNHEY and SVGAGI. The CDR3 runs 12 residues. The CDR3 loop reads CASLGTGTEAFF. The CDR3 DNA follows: TGTGCCAGTCTGGGTACCGGGACTGAAGCTTTCTTT.

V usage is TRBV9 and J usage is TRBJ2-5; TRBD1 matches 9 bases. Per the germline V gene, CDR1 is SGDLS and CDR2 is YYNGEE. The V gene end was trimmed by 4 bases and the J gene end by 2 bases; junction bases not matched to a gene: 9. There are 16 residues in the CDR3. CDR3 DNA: TGTGCCAGCAGCCTATTGGGACAGGGTCAACAAGAGACCCAGTACTTC. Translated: CASSLLGQGQQETQYF.

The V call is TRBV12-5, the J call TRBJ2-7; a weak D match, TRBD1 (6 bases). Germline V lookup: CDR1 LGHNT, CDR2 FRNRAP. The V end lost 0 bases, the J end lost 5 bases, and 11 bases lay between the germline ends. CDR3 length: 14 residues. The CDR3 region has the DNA TGTGCTAGTGGTTTGGTAAACAGGGCCAACGAGCAGTACTTC. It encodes CASGLVNRANEQYF.